The 14 T cell receptor delta chains given below trace back to one sample, sequenced in a study of Vδ1+ human thymocytes. Study-wide results and limits: Thymic TRG and TRD repertoires appeared highly polyclonal, with Gaussian CDR3 length distributions.

RNA was extracted from the cells and then reverse transcribed. The CDR3 regions were amplified by multiplex PCR from V-gene primers to a constant-region primer. TCRdb re-processed the multiplex PCR reads using CATT. This sample has fewer than 90,000 delta-chain clones, with 30% to 45% found just once. What these receptors recognize is not known. Sequenced sample: Vdelta1+ gamma-delta thymocytes from the thymus. Subset described: FACS-sorted CD3+ TCRalphabeta- TCRVdelta1+ TCRVdelta2- thymocytes. These receptors were obtained from a boy less than two years old who had congenital heart surgery.

The chain combines TRDV1 with TRDJ1; TRDD3 is a possible D gene (5 bases). V gave up 1 base and J gave up 0 bases, with 12 bases separating them. The CDR3 is made up of 16 amino acids. CDR1 and CDR2 from the germline V gene are TSWWSYY and QGS. The CDR3 nucleotides read TGTGCTCTTGGGGAACGCAGGCGGGGAAACACCGATAAACTCATCTTT. Translating gives CALGERRRGNTDKLIF.

The genes are TRDV1 and TRDJ1, with 13 bases identical to TRDD3. Germline V CDR1 and CDR2: TSWWSYY, QGS. The CDR3 sequence is 20 residues long. V shed 5 bases and J 2 bases; nucleotides not matched to a gene: 17. The CDR3 region has the DNA TGTGCTCTTGGGCATACCAGTACTGGGGGATACGCTGGGAAGACCGATAAACTCATCTTT. It codes for CALGHTSTGGYAGKTDKLIF.

This clone was observed a handful of times. J is TRDJ1 and V is TRDV1; 9 nucleotides agree with TRDD3. Germline V lookup: CDR1 TSWWSYY, CDR2 QGS. This CDR3 spans 18 amino acids. Germline trimming cut 3 bases from V and 2 bases from J; bases unmatched to any gene: 13. The CDR3 sequence is CALGDLLLGDPLTDKLIF. The DNA of the CDR3 is TGTGCTCTTGGGGACCTTTTACTGGGGGACCCCTTAACCGATAAACTCATCTTT.

This clone was counted between two and nine times. The chain uses TRDV1 and TRDJ1; 7 bases match TRDD3. Germline V gene lookup returns CDR1 TSWWSYY and CDR2 QGS. V shed 4 bases, J shed 2 bases, and the junction held 16 bases outside the gene matches. The CDR3 is 18 amino acids. Written as DNA, the CDR3 is TGTGCTCTTGGGGGATCAGGACTCCCGCGACTGGGGACCGATAAACTCATCTTT. Translating it yields CALGGSGLPRLGTDKLIF.

This chain joins TRDV1 and TRDJ1; 9 nucleotides align to TRDD3. Germline values: CDR1 TSWWSYY, CDR2 QGS. The CDR3 extends over 21 amino acids. V lost 2 bases, J lost 0 bases, and 19 bases stayed unmatched. The CDR3 DNA is TGTGCTCTTGGGGAATCGTTAGATCTGGGGGATCGCGGACCTTACACCGATAAACTCATCTTT. Translation: CALGESLDLGDRGPYTDKLIF.

V usage is TRDV2 and J usage is TRDJ1; a possible D gene is TRDD3 (6 bases). The V gene lost 1 base and the J gene lost 0 bases, with 20 bases spanning the gap. Germline V gene data show CDR1 as GEAIGNYY and CDR2 as EKD. The CDR3 is 18 residues long. In DNA form, the CDR3 reads TGTGCCTGTGACACGGAAAGGGGATTCGACGACCACACCGATAAACTCATCTTT. Its protein is CACDTERGFDDHTDKLIF.

The rearrangement uses TRDV1 and TRDJ1, with a possible D match to TRDD2 (7 bases). Trimming left V 1 base short and J 0 bases short, with 33 bases between. The CDR3 totals 23 residues. Per germline, CDR1 TSWWSYY and CDR2 QGS. DNA of the CDR3: TGTGCTCTTGGGGAACCGAAACCCGGGCCCTTTCCTACATGGGGGTTACACACCGATAAACTCATCTTT. Protein: CALGEPKPGPFPTWGLHTDKLIF.

This clone was counted a few times. The V call is TRDV1, the J call TRDJ1; 11 positions match TRDD3. The CDR3 length is 25 residues. CDR1 and CDR2 (germline): TSWWSYY, QGS. Trimming cost V 4 bases and J 0 bases; bases outside gene matches: 31. The CDR3 DNA follows: TGTGCTCTTGGGGTAAGGCCTTCGTTTGACTGGGGGATATTAACCGCGGCCCGCTACACCGATAAACTCATCTTT. This translates into CALGVRPSFDWGILTAARYTDKLIF.

V usage is TRDV1 and J usage is TRDJ1; the D gene is possibly TRDD3 (6 bases). Trimming left V 6 bases short and J 2 bases short, with 19 bases between. CDR3 length: 16 amino acids. Germline V gene lookup returns CDR1 TSWWSYY and CDR2 QGS. The CDR3 sequence is CALGPPRGRPTDKLIF. The CDR3 nucleotides are TGTGCTCTTGGTCCCCCGAGGGGGAGGCCAACCGATAAACTCATCTTT.

The V gene is TRDV1, the J gene TRDJ1; 7 bases fit TRDD3. Germline CDR1 TSWWSYY, CDR2 QGS. Germline trimming cut 2 bases from V and 0 bases from J; bases unmatched to any gene: 15. The CDR3 extends over 19 amino acids. CDR3 sequence (DNA): TGTGCTCTTGGGGAAAGTCGTTTTGGGATACCCGAGTACACCGATAAACTCATCTTT. This codes for CALGESRFGIPEYTDKLIF.

The chain has TRDV1 and TRDJ1; TRDD3 matches 8 bases. CDR1 and CDR2 (germline): TSWWSYY, QGS. With V trimmed by 1 base and J by 0 bases, 34 bases remained unmatched. The CDR3 runs to 26 residues. The DNA for the CDR3 is TGTGCTCTTGGGGAACATACCAGCCTGCCTACGCGTGACTGGGGGCCTCCGGGGTGGTACACCGATAAACTCATCTTT. This gives the protein CALGEHTSLPTRDWGPPGWYTDKLIF.

This clone was detected only a few times. The gene calls are TRDV1 and TRDJ2; 10 nucleotides agree with TRDD3. Germline CDR1 and CDR2: TSWWSYY and QGS. V was clipped by 4 bases and J by 0 bases; unmatched bases: 17. The CDR3 sequence is 21 residues long. The CDR3 sequence: CALGASSATGGSKALTAQLFF. DNA of the CDR3: TGTGCTCTTGGGGCCAGTTCAGCTACTGGGGGATCCAAAGCTTTGACAGCACAACTCTTCTTT.

This chain links TRDV1 with TRDJ1; 8 bases are a match to TRDD3. This CDR3 region has 23 residues. Trimming at V came to 4 bases and at J to 0 bases, leaving 28 bases not matched to a gene. Germline CDR1 TSWWSYY, CDR2 QGS. The DNA of the CDR3 is TGTGCTCTTGGGGCCCCCCTGAGTCCTCAGTCCTTTACTGGGGGGACGTACACCGATAAACTCATCTTT. Residues: CALGAPLSPQSFTGGTYTDKLIF.

The rearrangement links TRDV1 to TRDJ1, with D maybe TRDD3 (6 bases). V lost 0 bases and J 4 bases, leaving 27 bases between the germline ends. Germline-derived CDR1 and CDR2 are TSWWSYY and QGS. The CDR3 is made up of 20 amino acids. CDR3 in amino acids: CALGELRGGLDGGDIDKLIF. CDR3 DNA sequence: TGTGCTCTTGGGGAACTAAGGGGTGGCCTAGACGGGGGAGACATCGATAAACTCATCTTT.